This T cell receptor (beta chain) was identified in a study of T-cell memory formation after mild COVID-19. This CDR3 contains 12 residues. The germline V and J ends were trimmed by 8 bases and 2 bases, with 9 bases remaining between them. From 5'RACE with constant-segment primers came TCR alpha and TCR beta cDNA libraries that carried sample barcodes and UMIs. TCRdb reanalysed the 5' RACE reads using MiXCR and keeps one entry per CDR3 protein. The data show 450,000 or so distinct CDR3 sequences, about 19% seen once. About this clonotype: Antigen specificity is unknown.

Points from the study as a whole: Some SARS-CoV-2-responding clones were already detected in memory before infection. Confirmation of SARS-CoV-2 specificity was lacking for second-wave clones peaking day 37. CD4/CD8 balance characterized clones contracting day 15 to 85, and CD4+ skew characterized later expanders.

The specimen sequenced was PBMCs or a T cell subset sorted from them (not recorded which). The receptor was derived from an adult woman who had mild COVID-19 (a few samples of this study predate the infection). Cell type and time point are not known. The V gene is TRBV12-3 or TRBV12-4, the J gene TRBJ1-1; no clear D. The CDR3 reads CASSKSNTEAFF. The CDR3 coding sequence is TGTGCCAGCTCCAAGTCCAACACTGAAGCTTTCTTT.